This TCR beta chain was sequenced in a study of blood T cell repertoires in COVID-19. Across the study: Acute-phase and convalescent COVID-19 samples originated in the United States, Italy and Spain. T cells, B-cell-depleted T cells, or PBMCs supplied cDNA or gDNA.

As originally analysed: Amplification with reference gene primers provided the estimates of nucleated cell counts. Profiling relied on immunoSEQ multiplex PCR, and the TCRdb table lists in-frame clones only, not all of them. The DNA gave D and trimming, while V, J and clone size come from that table. This sample yields 180,000 or so clones, of which approximately 89% are seen a single time; around 2.6% belongs to the top ten. CDR1 and CDR2 (germline): MNHNS, SASEGT. The trim removed 2 bases at V and 5 bases at J, leaving 6 bases unmatched. The CDR3 totals 16 residues. Input material: peripheral blood. The chain carries TRBV6-1 and TRBJ2-7; 13 nucleotides line up with TRBD2. This TCR was recovered from a man aged 40-49 years with active or convalescent COVID-19. CDR3 bases: TGTGCCAGCAGTGAAAGACTAGCGGGGGGTATGGACGAGCAGTACTTC. This gives the protein CASSERLAGGMDEQYF.